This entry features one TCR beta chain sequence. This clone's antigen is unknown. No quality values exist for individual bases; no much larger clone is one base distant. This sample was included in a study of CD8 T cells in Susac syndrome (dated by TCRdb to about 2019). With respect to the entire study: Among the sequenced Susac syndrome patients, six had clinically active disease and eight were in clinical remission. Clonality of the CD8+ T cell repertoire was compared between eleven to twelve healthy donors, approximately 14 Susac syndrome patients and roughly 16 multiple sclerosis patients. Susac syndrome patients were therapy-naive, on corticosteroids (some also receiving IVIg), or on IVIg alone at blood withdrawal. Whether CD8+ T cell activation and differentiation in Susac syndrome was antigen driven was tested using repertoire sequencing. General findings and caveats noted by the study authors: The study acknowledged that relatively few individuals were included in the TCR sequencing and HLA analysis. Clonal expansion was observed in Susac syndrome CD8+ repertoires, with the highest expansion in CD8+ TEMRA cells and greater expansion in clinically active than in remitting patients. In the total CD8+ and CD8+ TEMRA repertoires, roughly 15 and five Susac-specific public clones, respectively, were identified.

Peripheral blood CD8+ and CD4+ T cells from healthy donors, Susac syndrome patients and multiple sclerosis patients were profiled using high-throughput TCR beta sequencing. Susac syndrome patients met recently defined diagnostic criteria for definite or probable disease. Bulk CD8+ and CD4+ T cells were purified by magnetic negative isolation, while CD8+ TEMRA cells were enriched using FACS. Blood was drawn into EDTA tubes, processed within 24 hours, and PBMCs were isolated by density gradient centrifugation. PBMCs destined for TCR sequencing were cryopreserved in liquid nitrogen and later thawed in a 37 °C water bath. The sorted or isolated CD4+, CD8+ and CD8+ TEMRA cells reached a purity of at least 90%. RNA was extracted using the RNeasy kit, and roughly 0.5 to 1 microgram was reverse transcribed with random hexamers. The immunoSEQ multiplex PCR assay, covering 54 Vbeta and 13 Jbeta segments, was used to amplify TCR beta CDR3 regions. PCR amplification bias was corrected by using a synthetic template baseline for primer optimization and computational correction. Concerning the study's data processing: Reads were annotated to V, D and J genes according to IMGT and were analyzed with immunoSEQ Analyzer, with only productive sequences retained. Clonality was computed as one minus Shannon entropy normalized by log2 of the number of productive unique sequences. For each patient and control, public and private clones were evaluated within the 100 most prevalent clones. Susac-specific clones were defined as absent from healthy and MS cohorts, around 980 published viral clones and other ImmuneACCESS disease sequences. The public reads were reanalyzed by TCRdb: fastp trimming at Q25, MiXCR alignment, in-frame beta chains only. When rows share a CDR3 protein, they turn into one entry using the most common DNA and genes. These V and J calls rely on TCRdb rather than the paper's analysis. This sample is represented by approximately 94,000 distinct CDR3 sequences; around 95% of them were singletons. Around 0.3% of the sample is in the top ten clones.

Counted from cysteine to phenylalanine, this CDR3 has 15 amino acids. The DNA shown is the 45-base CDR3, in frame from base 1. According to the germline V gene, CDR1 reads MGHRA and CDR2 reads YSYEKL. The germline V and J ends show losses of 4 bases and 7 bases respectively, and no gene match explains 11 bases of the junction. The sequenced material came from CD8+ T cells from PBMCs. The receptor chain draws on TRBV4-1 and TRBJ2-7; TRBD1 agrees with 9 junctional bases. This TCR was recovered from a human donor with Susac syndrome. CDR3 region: CASSPAQGASWEQYF. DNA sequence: TGCGCCAGCAGCCCTGCACAGGGGGCATCATGGGAGCAGTACTTC.